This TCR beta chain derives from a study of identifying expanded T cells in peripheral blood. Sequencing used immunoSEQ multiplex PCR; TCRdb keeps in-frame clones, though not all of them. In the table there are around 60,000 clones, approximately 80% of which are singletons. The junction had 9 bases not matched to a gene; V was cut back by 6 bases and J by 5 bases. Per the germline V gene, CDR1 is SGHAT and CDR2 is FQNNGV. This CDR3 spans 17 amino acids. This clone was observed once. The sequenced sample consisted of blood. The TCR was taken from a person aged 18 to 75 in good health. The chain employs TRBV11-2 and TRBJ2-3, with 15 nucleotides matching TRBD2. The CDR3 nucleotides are TGTGCCAGCAGGGGACTAGCGGGAGGACTACCAGGAGATACGCAGTATTTT. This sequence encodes CASRGLAGGLPGDTQYF.